This record looks at one T cell receptor (beta chain) sequence and its context. This record belongs to a study of radiation and T cells in renal cell carcinoma. V was shortened by 3 bases and J by 9 bases, with 12 bases between the two germline ends. Germline V lookup: CDR1 SNHLY, CDR2 FYNNEI. This CDR3 has 14 residues. Time point given: blood 2 weeks post-SBRT. The treatment was: 15 Gy SBRT to primary tumor, nephrectomy 4 weeks later. Some clones are missing from TCRdb's copy, which holds only in-frame ones; the method was immunoSEQ multiplex PCR. The sample includes 160,000 or so clones, 80% to 90% of them seen just once.

The chain employs TRBV2 and TRBJ1-6; no firm D call. This receptor was taken from a woman between 45 and 65 years old with renal cell carcinoma. The specimen was blood, collected from a patient whose treatment included radiotherapy and nephrectomy. Here the CDR3 DNA reads TGTGCCAGCAGTGACGAGGGCAGTGGTTCACCCCTCCACTTT. This sequence encodes CASSDEGSGSPLHF.